This T cell receptor beta chain derives from a study of blood T cells in healthy people across ages. PCR was performed a second time for about 6 to 12 cycles using a sample-barcoded 5' primer and a J-beta primer mix. TCRdb recomputed calls from the 5' RACE reads with MiXCR, one row per CDR3 protein. Seen here are about 940,000 distinct CDR3 sequences, 40% to 60% observed once, and the top ten hold roughly 13%. The trim removed 6 bases at V and 4 bases at J, leaving 5 bases unmatched. CDR1 is SGHRS, CDR2 YFSETQ, per germline. This CDR3 contains 13 residues. This TCR was sampled from a man aged 25-40 years in good health. The V gene is TRBV5-1, the J gene TRBJ2-7; 9 nucleotides line up with TRBD1. The sample comprised blood. CDR3 DNA sequence: TGCGCCAGCACCGGGACAGGGAATTACGAGCAGTACTTC. This encodes CASTGTGNYEQYF.